The entry that follows covers one TCR beta chain sequence. This sample was taken from a study of OX40 agonist ivuxolimab in advanced cancers. For the study at large: Patients with prior anti-PD-1, anti-PD-L1 or anti-CTLA-4 therapy were eligible; approximately 40% had some.

Here immunoSEQ multiplex PCR was the method, and the copy in TCRdb shows in-frame clones only, minus some. The table includes 65,000 to 70,000 clones, about 90% detected once. This specimen was CD4+ or CD8+ T cells sorted from blood, taken in a trial of the OX40 agonist ivuxolimab. The sequence derives from an adult with an advanced solid tumor such as melanoma, head and neck, liver or kidney cancer.

The CDR3 region is CASSSMDLQETQYF. In DNA, the CDR3 is TGTGCCAGCTCCTCCATGGACTTACAAGAGACCCAGTACTTC. The chain is built from TRBV18 and TRBJ2-5, with a possible D match to TRBD2 (5 bases). In germline, CDR1 is KGHSH, CDR2 LQKENI. V was pared by 6 bases and J by 2 bases, with 13 bases between. The CDR3 consists of 14 residues.